Listed below are T cell receptor beta chains from one sample, sequenced in a study of patients and donors after allogeneic stem cell transplantation. TCRdb passed the RT-PCR reads through MiXCR, listing each CDR3 protein once. The data contain roughly 250,000 distinct CDR3 sequences, 12% to 15% of them singletons. Sequencing used blood, either unsorted or a sorted T cell fraction (not recorded which). Receptors originate from a human donor who was either an allogeneic HSCT recipient or a stem cell or donor lymphocyte infusion donor (not recorded which). It is not recorded whose cells these are; they may come from a transplant donor. Both conserved end residues are part of each CDR3. The D gene is left open where the match is weak. Clone sizes are given selectively: once, few, many, or a class where the clone is expanded.

>TRBJ2-7|many|-|TRBV21-1
CASSNKQGRRGEQYF
>TRBJ2-7|-|-|TRBV5-1
CASSRTDTPYEQYF
>TRBJ1-2|-|-|TRBV9
CAGLYGYTF
>TRBJ2-2|few|-|TRBV27
CASSYIRGVAGELFF
>TRBJ1-4|-|-|TRBV20-1
CSATRDGEKLFF
>TRBJ1-1|few|TRBD1|TRBV7-2
CASSFPGTGNTEAFF
>TRBJ1-2|-|-|TRBV11-1
CASSLAAGYGYTF
>TRBJ2-1|many|TRBD1|TRBV30
CAWSGDRGREQFF
>TRBJ2-7|-|-|TRBV18
CASSPPRVPYEQYF
>TRBJ2-3|many|TRBD1|TRBV5-8
CASTRTGNTDTQYF
>TRBJ2-3|few|TRBD2|TRBV20-1
CSARGVEAGITDTQYF
>TRBJ1-5|medium-sized|-|TRBV20-1
CSAGGKGNQPQHF
>TRBJ2-3|few|TRBD2|TRBV12-3/TRBV12-4
CASSPRTGGLNTDTQYF
>TRBJ2-1|-|TRBD1|TRBV5-1
CASSETGNEQFF
>TRBJ2-1|once|TRBD1|TRBV6-5
CASSYRGPGNEQFF
>TRBJ2-5|many|TRBD1|TRBV12-3/TRBV12-4
CASSPGQGVGTGETQYF
>TRBJ2-3|-|-|TRBV21-1
CASSRDREGTDTQYF
>TRBJ2-3|few|-|TRBV11-2
CASRRRRDSHRTDTQYF
>TRBJ1-2|few|TRBD1|TRBV6-1
CASRADRDYGYTF
>TRBJ2-7|many|TRBD1|TRBV6-5
CASSYDRGLYEQYF
>TRBJ2-1|-|TRBD2|TRBV9
CASSVGLAGAENEQFF
>TRBJ2-1|few|TRBD2|TRBV10-3
CAISGPGLAGGPYEQFF
>TRBJ2-5|many|TRBD1|TRBV27
CASSYGQGGETQYF
>TRBJ2-7|-|TRBD2|TRBV5-1
CASSLASSGRSRAYEQYF
>TRBJ1-2|-|TRBD1|TRBV10-3
CAISPGQGANDYGYTF
>TRBJ2-1|many|-|TRBV11-3
CASSDTTASSSYNEQFF
>TRBJ2-5|-|TRBD2|TRBV11-1
CASSPTAAGGFSLQETQYF
>TRBJ2-7|many|-|TRBV29-1
CSVELSEFHYEQYF
>TRBJ2-3|many|TRBD2|TRBV5-1
CASSLGAGERDTQYF
>TRBJ2-7|few|-|TRBV25-1
CASSGQDQNSYEQYF
>TRBJ1-2|-|TRBD1|TRBV28
CASSLRQGESYGYTF
>TRBJ2-1|-|-|TRBV20-1
CSASSRIGYEQFF
>TRBJ2-1|-|-|TRBV7-2
CASSLFFSKRNEQFF
>TRBJ2-5|-|-|TRBV11-2
CASSRHGETQYF
>TRBJ2-1|-|TRBD2|TRBV5-1
CASSLAPGTSGGSYNEQFF
>TRBJ2-7|-|TRBD2|TRBV6-1
CASKRTSGAYEQYF
>TRBJ2-1|many|-|TRBV7-2
CASSLVVAWGYNEQFF
>TRBJ1-2|many|-|TRBV7-2
CASSSGAIRSLYGYTF
>TRBJ2-4|few|TRBD2|TRBV7-2
CASSPLAGGSGNIQYF
>TRBJ2-3|few|TRBD2|TRBV11-3
CASSSGTSGSAQYF
>TRBJ2-1|few|-|TRBV4-1
CASSQDPGYSYNEQFF
>TRBJ2-7|few|-|TRBV29-1
CSVERPYEQYF
>TRBJ1-2|few|TRBD1|TRBV3-1
CASSHWRTGGALPNGYTF